Sequencing of this T cell receptor (beta chain) was carried out in a study of neoadjuvant anti-PD-1 for oral cavity cancer. Profiled with immunoSEQ multiplex PCR; TCRdb holds only in-frame clones, not every one. The profile covers approximately 13,000 clones, with roughly three fifths appearing a single time and about 2.4% taken by the ten largest. The V and J ends lost 7 bases and 2 bases respectively, with 11 bases between them. CDR3 length equals 12 residues. Germline CDR1 is SQVTM and CDR2 is ANQGSEA. Patients had HPV-negative, locally advanced oral cavity squamous cell carcinoma. This receptor was obtained from a person aged 40-85 years with oral cavity squamous cell carcinoma. The specimen was PBMCs, collected before nivolumab (anti-PD-1) treatment. This chain links TRBV29-1 with TRBJ1-2; no firm D call. The CDR3 nucleotides are TGCAGCGCGGCCGGGTCGAACTATGGCTACACCTTC. Its protein product is CSAAGSNYGYTF.